These 25 T cell receptor beta chains came from one sample sequenced in a study of blood T cell repertoires in COVID-19. Assay: immunoSEQ multiplex PCR; the TCRdb copy retains only in-frame clones and omits some. The data contain hundreds of thousands of clones, around 83% of them singletons. Sequencing was done on a sample of peripheral blood. The receptors originated from a woman in her forties or fifties with acute or convalescent COVID-19.

J is TRBJ1-1 and V is TRBV10-3; a weak D match, TRBD1 (5 bases). Deletions cut 10 bases from V and 3 bases from J, with 9 bases between. Germline values: CDR1 ENHRY, CDR2 SYGVKD. This CDR3 is built from 11 residues. CDR3 amino acids: CATTGDTEAFF. The CDR3 coding sequence is TGTGCCACCACGGGGGACACTGAAGCTTTCTTT.

This chain uses TRBV6-5 with TRBJ1-5; D not resolved. The ends were cut back, 0 bases at V and 7 bases at J, with 7 bases in the middle. This CDR3 has 13 residues. The germline CDR1 and CDR2 sequences are MNHEY and SVGAGI. CDR3 bases: TGTGCCAGCAGTTACTCGAGGAACCAGCCCCAGCATTTT. Its translation: CASSYSRNQPQHF.

This clone was counted a few times. The chain has TRBV29-1 and TRBJ1-1; no clear D. Deletions cut 2 bases from V and 0 bases from J, with 4 bases between. The germline V gene encodes CDR1 SQVTM and CDR2 ANQGSEA. This CDR3 is 12 amino acids long. The chain's CDR3 is CSVELMNTEAFF. In DNA, the CDR3 is TGCAGCGTTGAACTAATGAACACTGAAGCTTTCTTT.

This clone showed up just once. The J gene is TRBJ1-2, the V gene TRBV7-9, with 8 bases identical to TRBD1. The CDR3 is 15 residues long. The trim removed 5 bases at V and 5 bases at J, leaving 10 bases unmatched. From germline, CDR1 is SEHNR and CDR2 FQNEAQ (reference sequence). The CDR3 coding sequence is TGTGCCAGCAGCCCCCGGGCAGGGGGCATGTATGGCTACACCTTC. Translating gives CASSPRAGGMYGYTF.

The chain links TRBV11-3 to TRBJ1-6; 7 nucleotides agree with TRBD1. J was trimmed by 6 bases and V by 5 bases; bases with no gene match: 13. CDR1 is SGHNT and CDR2 is YENEEA in the germline V gene. The CDR3 spans 17 residues. The CDR3 nucleotides read TGTGCCAGCAGCCCAGGGGGTCAGCCACATTTTAATTCACCCCTCCACTTT. Its translation is CASSPGGQPHFNSPLHF.

The chain recombines TRBV24-1 with TRBJ2-3; no firm D call. Trimming removed 3 bases from V and 1 base from J, with 13 bases in between. In germline, CDR1 is KGHDR, CDR2 SFDVKD. This CDR3 is 16 amino acids long. The CDR3 spells CATSDLRPGGTDTQYF. CDR3 DNA sequence: TGTGCCACCAGTGATCTGCGGCCGGGTGGCACAGATACGCAGTATTTT.

This clone was detected only once. This chain joins TRBV18 and TRBJ2-7, with a weak D call TRBD1 (5 bases). V gave up 3 bases and J gave up 2 bases, with 8 bases separating them. The germline V gene encodes CDR1 KGHSH and CDR2 LQKENI. This CDR3 has 13 amino acids. The chain's CDR3 is CASSPTETYEQYF. CDR3 sequence (DNA): TGTGCCAGCTCACCGACAGAGACCTACGAGCAGTACTTC.

This chain uses TRBV7-9 with TRBJ1-2; 7 nucleotides line up with TRBD1. The CDR3 is 15 residues long. J was trimmed by 7 bases and V by 7 bases; bases with no gene match: 15. Germline CDR1 is SEHNR and CDR2 is FQNEAQ (reference sequence). CDR3 sequence reads: CASNPATGQISGYTF. The CDR3 DNA reads as TGTGCCAGCAACCCAGCGACAGGGCAGATATCTGGCTACACCTTC.

J is TRBJ2-5 and V is TRBV2; 12 bases are shared with TRBD1. The CDR3 extends over 15 amino acids. Germline CDR1 and CDR2: SNHLY and FYNNEI. With 3 bases clipped from V and 5 bases from J, the junction kept 4 bases outside the gene matches. CDR3 amino acids: CASSDGDRGRETQYF. Written as DNA, the CDR3 is TGTGCCAGCAGTGATGGGGACAGGGGGCGGGAGACCCAGTACTTC.

This rearrangement joins TRBV28 to TRBJ1-5; D is undetermined. The germline CDR1 and CDR2 sequences are MDHEN and SYDVKM. This CDR3 region has 16 residues. V lost 5 bases and J 0 bases, leaving 14 bases between the germline ends. The CDR3 nucleotides are TGTGCCAGCAGTCCCCTCCGCAGGTTTAGCAATCAGCCCCAGCATTTT. Its translation is CASSPLRRFSNQPQHF. The entire variable domain, with the rest obtained from reference TRBV28 and TRBJ1-5, is as follows: DVKVTQSSRYLVKRTGEKVFLECVQDMDHENMFWYRQDPGLGLRLIYFSYDVKMKEKGDIPEGYSVSREKKERFSLILESASTNQTSMYLCASSPLRRFSNQPQHFGDGTRLSIL.

This clone was picked up a small number of times. The V gene is TRBV9, the J gene TRBJ2-7; 10 bases are shared with TRBD2. CDR3 length equals 15 residues. Germline V gene lookup returns CDR1 SGDLS and CDR2 YYNGEE. V lost 2 bases, J lost 4 bases, and 6 bases stayed unmatched. CDR3 sequence (DNA): TGTGCCAGCAGCGTCCCTGGGACTAGCGAATACGAGCAGTACTTC. This gives the protein CASSVPGTSEYEQYF.

The V gene is TRBV19, the J gene TRBJ1-5, with TRBD1 matching 8 bases. The germline gives CDR1 LNHDA, CDR2 SQIVND (reference sequence). The ends lost 8 bases at V and 5 bases at J; junction bases unmatched: 17. The CDR3 totals 17 residues. The CDR3 sequence is CASAGSWSGGIDQPQHF. The CDR3 bases are TGTGCCAGTGCAGGGTCCTGGTCAGGGGGCATCGATCAGCCCCAGCATTTT.

The CDR3 protein is CASASGMTEVDTQYF. CDR3 sequence (DNA): TGTGCCAGCGCTAGCGGGATGACGGAGGTAGATACGCAGTATTTT. The chain couples TRBV2 to TRBJ2-3; 9 bases match TRBD2. The V segment lost 8 bases and the J segment 5 bases; nucleotides outside the gene matches: 11. Germline loops: CDR1 SNHLY, CDR2 FYNNEI. There are 15 residues in the CDR3.

This clone was detected only once. The rearrangement joins TRBV7-9 to TRBJ2-6; D is possibly TRBD2 (6 bases). Germline CDR1 SEHNR, CDR2 FQNEAQ (reference sequence). The CDR3 runs 16 residues. V lost 5 bases, J lost 0 bases, and 11 bases lay in between. The CDR3 DNA sequence: TGTGCCAGCAGCCGAGGAGGGGACTCTGGGGCCAACGTCCTGACTTTC. This translates into CASSRGGDSGANVLTF.

This sequence joins TRBV9 and TRBJ1-1, with TRBD1 identical over 8 bases. Germline loops: CDR1 SGDLS, CDR2 YYNGEE. V lost 1 base and J lost 3; bases outside the gene matches: 5. The CDR3 spans 15 residues. The CDR3 nucleotides are TGTGCCAGCAGCGTAAAGCAGGGGGCGGACACTGAAGCTTTCTTT. Translation gives CASSVKQGADTEAFF.

This chain uses TRBV20-1 with TRBJ1-5; D remains unclear. Looked up from germline, CDR1 is DFQATT and CDR2 is SNEGSKA (reference sequence). The V end was cut by 3 bases, the J end by 4 bases, with 13 bases between. This CDR3 is built from 14 residues. The CDR3 nucleotides are TGCAGTGCTAGTGATAGCAACTCAAATCAGCCCCAGCATTTT. This translates into CSASDSNSNQPQHF.

The rearrangement joins TRBV7-6 to TRBJ1-3; D perhaps matches TRBD1 (5 bases). Germline-derived CDR1 and CDR2 are SGHVS and FNYEAQ. The CDR3 covers 16 residues. Trimming removed 1 base at V and 3 bases at J, with 13 bases between. The CDR3 DNA is TGTGCCAGCAGCTTAGTAGACAGCAGAGATGGAAACACCATATATTTT. Residues: CASSLVDSRDGNTIYF.

The chain uses TRBV6-1 and TRBJ1-5; 7 bases map to TRBD1. The germline gives CDR1 MNHNS, CDR2 SASEGT. The CDR3 runs to 15 residues. V shed 2 bases, J shed 4 bases, and the junction held 5 bases outside the gene matches. The CDR3 loop is CASSEPGTDNQPQHF. The CDR3 DNA follows: TGTGCCAGCAGTGAACCCGGGACAGATAATCAGCCCCAGCATTTT.

This rearrangement joins TRBV5-1 to TRBJ2-3; TRBD2 aligns across 8 bases. From germline, CDR1 is SGHRS and CDR2 YFSETQ. This CDR3 comprises 16 residues. The ends lost 4 bases at V and 0 bases at J; junction bases unmatched: 7. CDR3 protein: CASSPLAGGSTDTQYF. The CDR3, as DNA: TGCGCCAGCAGCCCCCTGGCGGGGGGAAGCACAGATACGCAGTATTTT.

The chain employs TRBV24-1 and TRBJ2-2, with 9 bases fitting TRBD1. CDR1 is KGHDR, CDR2 SFDVKD, per germline. The CDR3 runs 17 residues. V shed 5 bases and J 5 bases; nucleotides not matched to a gene: 11. CDR3: CATSVGVLQGATGELFF. CDR3 in DNA: TGTGCCACCAGTGTGGGGGTTCTACAGGGGGCGACCGGGGAGCTGTTTTTT.

The chain couples TRBV3-1 (or the pseudogene TRBV3-2) to TRBJ2-7; 10 nucleotides match TRBD2. Germline V gene data show CDR1 as LGHDT and CDR2 as YNNKEL (reference sequence). V lost 5 bases to trimming and J lost 5 bases; unmatched junction nucleotides: 6. There are 14 residues in the CDR3. CDR3 in amino acids: CASSEVAGGNEQYF. The CDR3 nucleotides are TGTGCCAGCAGCGAAGTAGCGGGGGGTAACGAGCAGTACTTC.

Notes on this clone: The identical CDR3 is also encoded by other nucleotide sequences in the sample. The V call is TRBV6-1, the J call TRBJ2-5, with 14 bases aligning to TRBD2. Germline V gene sequence: CDR1 MNHNS, CDR2 SASEGT. This CDR3 has 16 residues. V lost 1 base to trimming and J lost 4 bases; unmatched junction nucleotides: 2. The CDR3 reads CASSEGLAGGVETQYF. In DNA form, the CDR3 reads TGTGCCAGCAGTGAAGGACTAGCGGGGGGGGTAGAGACCCAGTACTTC.

This sequence joins TRBV4-1 and TRBJ2-1; 8 bases are shared with TRBD2. CDR1 MGHRA and CDR2 YSYEKL come from the germline V gene. The CDR3 length is 15 residues. After removal of 2 bases from V and 9 bases from J, the junction contained 9 bases not matched to a gene. CDR3 protein: CASSQLLSSGFEQFF. DNA for the CDR3: TGCGCCAGCAGCCAACTCCTCTCTAGCGGGTTTGAGCAGTTCTTC.

V usage is TRBV29-1 and J usage is TRBJ1-1; 8 bases line up with TRBD1. The V and J ends lost 5 bases and 4 bases, in that order; junction bases with no gene match: 3. The CDR3 covers 12 residues. CDR1 is SQVTM and CDR2 is ANQGSEA in the germline V gene. The CDR3: CSVTTGGTEAFF. The DNA of the CDR3 is TGCAGCGTTACCACAGGGGGCACTGAAGCTTTCTTT.

The chain joins TRBV28 to TRBJ1-2; TRBD1 agrees at 7 bases. Germline V gene lookup returns CDR1 MDHEN and CDR2 SYDVKM. This CDR3 contains 15 residues. Trimming cost V 5 bases and J 2 bases; bases outside gene matches: 8. The CDR3 nucleotides are TGTGCCAGCAGTCCCCCCACAGGGGTAAACTATGGCTACACCTTC. Translation: CASSPPTGVNYGYTF.